This T cell receptor (beta chain) originates from a study of metastatic and nonmetastatic thyroid tumors. In the study overall: Repertoires from blood and tumor or nodule tissue of malignant and benign thyroid patients were compared.

V lost 6 bases to trimming and J lost 4 bases, with 24 bases between them. Germline loops: CDR1 MNHEY, CDR2 SMNVEV (reference sequence). The CDR3 sequence is 17 residues long. Study-level findings and limits: Versus benign nodules, malignant thyroid tumors reportedly had significantly higher TCR beta diversity, in blood and tumor.

Using MiXCR, TCRdb re-called clones from the PCR reads. The sample has about 89,000 clones, around 12% seen once; the top ten hold 7% to 10%. Prior to thyroid surgery, none of the patients had received any treatment. This clone has a count of ten or more. Its matching antigen is unknown. The sequence came from a female donor with papillary thyroid cancer or a benign thyroid nodule (not recorded which). Some clones in this sample may be carry-over from other donors' samples. The chain uses TRBV27 and TRBJ1-2, with D maybe TRBD1 (6 bases). Specimen: tumor tissue. As DNA, the CDR3 is TGTGCCAGCAGCCCAGCCGGCACGCAGGGGCAACCCTATGGCTACACCTTC. Its translation: CASSPAGTQGQPYGYTF.